A selection of T cell receptor beta chains follows, all from one sample in a study of cytomegalovirus exposure and HLA in healthy donors. Clones were sequenced by immunoSEQ multiplex PCR, and TCRdb holds only the in-frame ones, with some missing. Among roughly 200,000 clones, more than 65% were seen once, and the ten largest hold 3.4%. Specimen: PBMCs. These TCRs come from a man aged 35-49 years in good health and CMV-seropositive. CDR3s include the opening cysteine and the closing phenylalanine or tryptophan. Fields, in order: clone size, J gene, V gene, D gene, CDR3 protein, CDR3 DNA. D genes are given only for firm matches. Clone size appears in some rows only: once, few, many, or a class for an expanded clone.

clone_size: -; j_call: TRBJ2-7; v_call: TRBV7-9; d_call: -; cdr3_aa: CASSLGRYEQYF; cdr3_nt: TGTGCCAGCAGCTTAGGTCGCTACGAGCAGTACTTC
clone_size: few; j_call: TRBJ2-2; v_call: TRBV7-3; d_call: TRBD2; cdr3_aa: CASSLLAGGNTGELFF; cdr3_nt: TGTGCCAGCAGCTTGTTAGCGGGGGGGAACACCGGGGAGCTGTTTTTT
clone_size: -; j_call: TRBJ1-1; v_call: TRBV4-1; d_call: -; cdr3_aa: CASSPGPGVLTEAFF; cdr3_nt: TGCGCCAGCAGTCCCGGTCCCGGGGTGTTGACTGAAGCTTTCTTT
clone_size: -; j_call: TRBJ2-5; v_call: TRBV9; d_call: TRBD2; cdr3_aa: CASSPGAGGQQETQYF; cdr3_nt: TGTGCCAGCAGCCCGGGGGCGGGAGGACAACAAGAGACCCAGTACTTC
clone_size: few; j_call: TRBJ2-3; v_call: TRBV7-9; d_call: -; cdr3_aa: CASSLGGGTQYF; cdr3_nt: TGTGCCAGCAGCTTAGGTGGCGGAACGCAGTATTTT
clone_size: -; j_call: TRBJ2-2; v_call: TRBV10-2; d_call: TRBD1; cdr3_aa: CASTGGQGGTGELFF; cdr3_nt: TGCGCCAGCACGGGGGGACAGGGGGGGACCGGGGAGCTGTTTTTT
clone_size: -; j_call: TRBJ2-5; v_call: TRBV5-1; d_call: TRBD1; cdr3_aa: CASSLVGDRGGETQYF; cdr3_nt: TGCGCCAGCAGCTTGGTGGGGGACAGGGGTGGAGAGACCCAGTACTTC
clone_size: -; j_call: TRBJ1-5; v_call: TRBV4-1; d_call: TRBD1; cdr3_aa: CASSRTGNNQPQHF; cdr3_nt: TGCGCCAGCAGCCGGACAGGAAACAATCAGCCCCAGCATTTT
clone_size: -; j_call: TRBJ2-7; v_call: TRBV6-1; d_call: TRBD1; cdr3_aa: CASMTGSSTYEQYF; cdr3_nt: TGTGCCAGCATGACAGGGAGCAGCACCTACGAGCAGTACTTC
clone_size: -; j_call: TRBJ2-3; v_call: TRBV7-2; d_call: TRBD2; cdr3_aa: CASSLRGGPTDTQYF; cdr3_nt: TGTGCCAGCAGCTTACGCGGGGGGCCAACCGATACGCAGTATTTT
clone_size: -; j_call: TRBJ2-1; v_call: TRBV4-2; d_call: -; cdr3_aa: CASSARVGGNEQFF; cdr3_nt: TGTGCCAGCAGCGCGCGAGTGGGGGGCAATGAGCAGTTCTTC
clone_size: few; j_call: TRBJ2-2; v_call: TRBV27; d_call: TRBD1; cdr3_aa: CASSPRTGNTGELFF; cdr3_nt: TGTGCCAGCAGTCCGAGGACAGGGAACACCGGGGAGCTGTTTTTT
clone_size: few; j_call: TRBJ1-1; v_call: TRBV6-6; d_call: TRBD1; cdr3_aa: CASSSGQGGTEAFF; cdr3_nt: TGTGCCAGCAGTTCGGGACAGGGTGGTACTGAAGCTTTCTTT
clone_size: -; j_call: TRBJ2-2; v_call: TRBV7-6; d_call: -; cdr3_aa: CASSSREQGGELFF; cdr3_nt: TGTGCCAGCAGCTCACGGGAGCAGGGCGGGGAGCTGTTTTTT
clone_size: -; j_call: TRBJ2-3; v_call: TRBV19; d_call: TRBD2; cdr3_aa: CASSTFSGVSTDTQYF; cdr3_nt: TGTGCCAGTAGTACGTTTAGCGGGGTAAGCACAGATACGCAGTATTTT
clone_size: -; j_call: TRBJ2-7; v_call: TRBV6-5; d_call: TRBD1; cdr3_aa: CAVDRDHEQYF; cdr3_nt: TGTGCCGTGGACAGGGACCACGAGCAGTACTTC
clone_size: -; j_call: TRBJ2-4; v_call: TRBV19; d_call: -; cdr3_aa: CASSSRSRQKGLAKNIQYF; cdr3_nt: TGTGCCAGTAGTTCCCGATCCCGACAAAAGGGGTTGGCCAAAAACATTCAGTACTTC
clone_size: -; j_call: TRBJ2-7; v_call: TRBV5-4; d_call: -; cdr3_aa: CASSSIRLASTPYEQYF; cdr3_nt: TGTGCCAGCAGCTCCATTAGACTGGCATCCACCCCCTACGAGCAGTACTTC
clone_size: -; j_call: TRBJ2-3; v_call: TRBV5-1; d_call: -; cdr3_aa: CASSLGKAHTDTQYF; cdr3_nt: TGCGCCAGCAGCTTGGGTAAAGCCCACACAGATACGCAGTATTTT
clone_size: -; j_call: TRBJ2-7; v_call: TRBV9; d_call: TRBD2; cdr3_aa: CASSVAGGPYEQYF; cdr3_nt: TGTGCCAGCAGCGTAGCGGGGGGGCCTTACGAGCAGTACTTC